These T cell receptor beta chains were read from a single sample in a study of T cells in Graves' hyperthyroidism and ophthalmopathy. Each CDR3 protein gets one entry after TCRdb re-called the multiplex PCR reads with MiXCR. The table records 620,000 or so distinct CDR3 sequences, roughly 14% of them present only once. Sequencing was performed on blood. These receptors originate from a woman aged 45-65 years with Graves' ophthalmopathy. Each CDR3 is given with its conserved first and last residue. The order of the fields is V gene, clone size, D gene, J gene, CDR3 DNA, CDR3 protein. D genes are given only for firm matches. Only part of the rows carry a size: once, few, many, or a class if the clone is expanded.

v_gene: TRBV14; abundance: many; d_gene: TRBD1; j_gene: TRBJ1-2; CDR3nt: TGTGCCAGCAGCCCAAAAAGGACAGGGAACTATGGCTACACCTTC; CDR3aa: CASSPKRTGNYGYTF
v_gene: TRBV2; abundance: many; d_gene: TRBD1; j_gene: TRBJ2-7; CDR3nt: TGTGCCAGCAGGGCGGGACAGGGGGCAGCCTACGAGCAGTACTTC; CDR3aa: CASRAGQGAAYEQYF
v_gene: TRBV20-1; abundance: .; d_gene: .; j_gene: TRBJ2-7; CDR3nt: TGCAGTGCTAACAACCGACAAGGAAACTACGAGCAGTGCTTC; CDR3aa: CSANNRQGNYEQCF
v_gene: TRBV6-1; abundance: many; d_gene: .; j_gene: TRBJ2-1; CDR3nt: TGTGCCAGCTTTGGTCTGGCCTACAATGAGCAGTTCTTC; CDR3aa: CASFGLAYNEQFF
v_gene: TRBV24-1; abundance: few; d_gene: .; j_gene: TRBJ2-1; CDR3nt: TGTGCCACCAGTGATCGACTACATGAGCAGTTCTTC; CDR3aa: CATSDRLHEQFF
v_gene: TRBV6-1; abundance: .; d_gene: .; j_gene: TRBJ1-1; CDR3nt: TGTGCCAGCAGAATTAAAGAAGCTTTCTTT; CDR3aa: CASRIKEAFF
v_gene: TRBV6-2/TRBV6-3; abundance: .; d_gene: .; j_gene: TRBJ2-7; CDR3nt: TGTGCCAGCAGAACGGGTCACGAGCAGTACTTC; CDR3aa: CASRTGHEQYF
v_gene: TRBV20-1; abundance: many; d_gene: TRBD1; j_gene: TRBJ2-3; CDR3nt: TGCAGTGCTAGAGGGTGGACAGGAGGCACAGATACGCAGTATTTT; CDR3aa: CSARGWTGGTDTQYF
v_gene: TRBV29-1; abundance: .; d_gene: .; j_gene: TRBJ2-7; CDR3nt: TGCAGCGTTGAAGACGGCTTAAGCGAGCAGTACTTC; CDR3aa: CSVEDGLSEQYF
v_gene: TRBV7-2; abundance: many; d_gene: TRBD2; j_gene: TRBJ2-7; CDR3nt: TGTGCCAGCAGCACTCGGACTAGCGGGGGGGAGCAGTACTTC; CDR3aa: CASSTRTSGGEQYF
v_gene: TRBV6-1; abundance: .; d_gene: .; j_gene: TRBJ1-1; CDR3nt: TGTGCCAGCAAGGAAGAAGGGAAGGTTGAAGCTTTCTTT; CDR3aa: CASKEEGKVEAFF
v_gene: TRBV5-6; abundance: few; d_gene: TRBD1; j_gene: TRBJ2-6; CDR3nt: TGTGCCAGCAGCCTGGACAGGGGGTGGAATTCTGGGGCCAACGTCCTGACTTTC; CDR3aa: CASSLDRGWNSGANVLTF
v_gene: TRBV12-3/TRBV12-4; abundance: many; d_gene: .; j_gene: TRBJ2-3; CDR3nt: TGTGCCAGCAGACTAGAGGGACTTCCCACAGATACGCAGTATTTT; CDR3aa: CASRLEGLPTDTQYF
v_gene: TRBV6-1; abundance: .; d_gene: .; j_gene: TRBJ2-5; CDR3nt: TGTGCCAGCAGTGAATCAGAGGGCCCTACAGAGACCCAGTACTTC; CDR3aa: CASSESEGPTETQYF
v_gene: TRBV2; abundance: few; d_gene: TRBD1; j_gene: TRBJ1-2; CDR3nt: TGTGCCAGCAGTGAAATGACAGGGCGTGACTATGGCTACACCTTC; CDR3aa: CASSEMTGRDYGYTF
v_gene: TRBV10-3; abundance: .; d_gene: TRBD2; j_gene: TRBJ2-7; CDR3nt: TGTGCCATCAGTGAGTCGGTGGTAGCGGGATCGAGCTCCTACGAGCAGTACTTC; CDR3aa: CAISESVVAGSSSYEQYF
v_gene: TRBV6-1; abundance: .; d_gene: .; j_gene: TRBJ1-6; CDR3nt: TGTGCCAGCACCGCCGGGACGGGCAATTCACCCCTCCACTTT; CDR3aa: CASTAGTGNSPLHF
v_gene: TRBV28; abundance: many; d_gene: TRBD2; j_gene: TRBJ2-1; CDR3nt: TGTGCCAGCAGTTTCGGACTAGCGTCCAATGAGCAGTTCTTC; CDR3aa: CASSFGLASNEQFF
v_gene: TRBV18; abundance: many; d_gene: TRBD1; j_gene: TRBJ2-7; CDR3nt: TGTGCCAGCTCATCCGGACAGGGGTTCTACGAGCAGTACTTC; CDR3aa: CASSSGQGFYEQYF
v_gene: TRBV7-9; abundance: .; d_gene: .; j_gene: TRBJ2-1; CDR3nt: TGTGCCAGCAGCCCGGGACTCCCGGAAAATGAGCAGTTCTTC; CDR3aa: CASSPGLPENEQFF
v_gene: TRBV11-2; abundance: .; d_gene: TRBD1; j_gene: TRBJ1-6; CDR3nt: TGTGCCAGCAGCTTAACCACGGGGACAGGCCTTGGGGTTTCACCCCTCCACTTT; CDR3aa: CASSLTTGTGLGVSPLHF
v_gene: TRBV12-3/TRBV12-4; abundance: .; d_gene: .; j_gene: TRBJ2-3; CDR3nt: TGTGCCAGCAGGCGATCCCGGACCAACCTACCGAACACAGATACGCAGTATTTT; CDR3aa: CASRRSRTNLPNTDTQYF
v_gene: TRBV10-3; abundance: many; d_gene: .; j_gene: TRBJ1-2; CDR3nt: TGTGCCATCAGTGAGTCTAGTGGGTCCAGGGACTTCAACTATGGCTACACCTTC; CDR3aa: CAISESSGSRDFNYGYTF
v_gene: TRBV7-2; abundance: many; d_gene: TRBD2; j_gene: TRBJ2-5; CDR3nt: TGTGCCAGCAGCGACTGGACTAGGAGTCCCCAAGAGACCCAGTACTTC; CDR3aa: CASSDWTRSPQETQYF
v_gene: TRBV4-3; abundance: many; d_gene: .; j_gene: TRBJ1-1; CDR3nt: TGCGCCAGCAGCCAGGAAAATACTGAAGCTTTCTTT; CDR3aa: CASSQENTEAFF
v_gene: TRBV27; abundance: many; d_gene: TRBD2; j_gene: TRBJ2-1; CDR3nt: TGTGCCAGCAGTCAGCGGGAGGGCCTCATAAATGAGCAGTTCTTC; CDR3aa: CASSQREGLINEQFF
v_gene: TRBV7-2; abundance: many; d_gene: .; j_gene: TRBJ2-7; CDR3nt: TGTGCCAGCAGCTTATCCATCGGGAGCTCCTACGAGCAGTACTTC; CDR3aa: CASSLSIGSSYEQYF
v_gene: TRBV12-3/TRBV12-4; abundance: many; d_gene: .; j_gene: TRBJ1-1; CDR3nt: TGTGCCAGCAGCCGCACCCTATCACAGGGTCCGACTGAAGCTTTCTTT; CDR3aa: CASSRTLSQGPTEAFF
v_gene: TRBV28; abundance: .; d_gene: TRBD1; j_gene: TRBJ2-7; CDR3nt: TGTGCCAGCAGTTCCACCATAGGGGCCTGGGGACAGGGGAAACACGAGCAGTACTTC; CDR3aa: CASSSTIGAWGQGKHEQYF
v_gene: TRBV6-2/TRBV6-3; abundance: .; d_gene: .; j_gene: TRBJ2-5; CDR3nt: TGTGCCAGCAGTTACTCGAAGGCTAGCAGGAAGACCAGACAAGAGACCCAGTACTTC; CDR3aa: CASSYSKASRKTRQETQYF
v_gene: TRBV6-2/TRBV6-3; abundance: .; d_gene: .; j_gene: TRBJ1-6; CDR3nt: TGTGCCAGCAGTTCCGGGGGGACAACAAATTCACCCCTCCACTTT; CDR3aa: CASSSGGTTNSPLHF
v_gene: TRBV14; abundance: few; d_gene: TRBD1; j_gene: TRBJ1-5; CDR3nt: TGTGCCAGCAGCCAAGACCGACGTGATTGGCGCAGGGGGGTGACAAGCAATCAGCCCCAGCATTTT; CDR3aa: CASSQDRRDWRRGVTSNQPQHF
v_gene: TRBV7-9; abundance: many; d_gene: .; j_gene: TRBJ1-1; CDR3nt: TGTGCCAGCAGCCCCCTGGTCGACACTGAAGCTTTCTTT; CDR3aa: CASSPLVDTEAFF
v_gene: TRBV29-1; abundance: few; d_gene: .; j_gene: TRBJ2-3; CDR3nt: TGCAGCGTTGTTACAGGTGAAAATACGCAGTATTTT; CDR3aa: CSVVTGENTQYF
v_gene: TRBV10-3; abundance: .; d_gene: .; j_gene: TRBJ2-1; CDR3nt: TGTGCCATCAGTGAGAACCCTTCCTCCTACAATGAGCAGTTCTTC; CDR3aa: CAISENPSSYNEQFF
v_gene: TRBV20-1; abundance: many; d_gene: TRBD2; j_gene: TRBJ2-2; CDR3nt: TGCAGTGCCGAAGGACTAGCGGAGTACACCGGGGAGCTGTTTTTT; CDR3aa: CSAEGLAEYTGELFF
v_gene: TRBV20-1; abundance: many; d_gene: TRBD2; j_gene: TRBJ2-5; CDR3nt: TGCAGTGCTACATCGCTGAGGGGAGGGTTAGAGACCCAGTACTTC; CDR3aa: CSATSLRGGLETQYF
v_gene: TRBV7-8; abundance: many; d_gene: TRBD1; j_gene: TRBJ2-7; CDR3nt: TGTGCCAGCAGCCCCCGGGACAGGGAATACGAGCAGTACTTC; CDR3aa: CASSPRDREYEQYF
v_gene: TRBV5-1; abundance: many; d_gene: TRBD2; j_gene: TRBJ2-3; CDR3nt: TGCGCCAGCAGCTTGGGCCGACTAGCGGGGTTCACAGATACGCAGTATTTT; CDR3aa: CASSLGRLAGFTDTQYF
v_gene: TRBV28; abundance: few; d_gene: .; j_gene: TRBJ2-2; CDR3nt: TGTGCCAGCAGTTTAGTAAGCAGGGTCACCGGGGAGCTGTTTTTT; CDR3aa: CASSLVSRVTGELFF
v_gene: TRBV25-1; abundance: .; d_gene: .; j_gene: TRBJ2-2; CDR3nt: TGTGCCAGCACCCTAGGGGTTGGGGGGAGCACCGGGGAGCTGTTTTTT; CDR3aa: CASTLGVGGSTGELFF
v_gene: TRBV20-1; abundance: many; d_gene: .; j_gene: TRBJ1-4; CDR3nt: TGCAGTGCTAGAGATCGGGGGATAAGTAGTGAAAAACTGTTTTTT; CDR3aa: CSARDRGISSEKLFF
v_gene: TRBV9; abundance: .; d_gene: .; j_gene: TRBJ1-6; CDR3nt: TGTGCCAGCAGCGGTAGGCCGGACAGTAATTCACCCCTCCACTTT; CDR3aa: CASSGRPDSNSPLHF
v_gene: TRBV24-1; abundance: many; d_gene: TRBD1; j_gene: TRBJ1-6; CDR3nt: TGTGCCACCCGTGGGACAGCGGATTCACCCCTCCACTTT; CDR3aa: CATRGTADSPLHF
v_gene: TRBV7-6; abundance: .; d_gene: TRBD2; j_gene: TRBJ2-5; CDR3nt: TGTGCCAGCAGCTTAGGGGGGACTAGCGGGAGGGTAAACTCCGAGACCCAGTACTTC; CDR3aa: CASSLGGTSGRVNSETQYF
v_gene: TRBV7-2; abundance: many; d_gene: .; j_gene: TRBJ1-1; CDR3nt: TGTGACGAGCTTAAAACCCGGGAGGAGAACACTGAAGCTTTCTTT; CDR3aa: CDELKTREENTEAFF
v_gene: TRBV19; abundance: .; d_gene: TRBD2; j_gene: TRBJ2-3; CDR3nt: TGTACCAGTAGTATTATTCCTAGCGGGAGCACAGATACGCAGTATTTT; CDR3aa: CTSSIIPSGSTDTQYF
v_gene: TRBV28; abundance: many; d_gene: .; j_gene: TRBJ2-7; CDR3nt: TGTGCCAGCAGTCCAACTAGCATAGGTCGCTACGAGCAGTACTTC; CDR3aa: CASSPTSIGRYEQYF
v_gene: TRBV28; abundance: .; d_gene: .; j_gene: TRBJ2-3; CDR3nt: TGTGCCAGCACCCCTTGGGAGAGCACAGATACGCAGTATTTT; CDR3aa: CASTPWESTDTQYF
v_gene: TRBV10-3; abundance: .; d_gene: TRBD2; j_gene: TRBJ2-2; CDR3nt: TGTGCCATCAGTGAGTCGTGGGCTAGCGGGTCCAACACCGGGGAGCTGTTTTTT; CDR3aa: CAISESWASGSNTGELFF
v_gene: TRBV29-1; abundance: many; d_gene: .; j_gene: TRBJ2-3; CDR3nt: TGCAGCGTTGAAGTCGGGGGCGCAGATACGCAGTATTTT; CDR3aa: CSVEVGGADTQYF
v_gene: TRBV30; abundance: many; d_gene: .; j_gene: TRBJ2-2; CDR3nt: TGTGCCTGGAGTGTTTCGGTCACCGGGGAGCTGTTTTTT; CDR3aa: CAWSVSVTGELFF
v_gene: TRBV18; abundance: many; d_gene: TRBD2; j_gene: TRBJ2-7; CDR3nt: TGTGCCAGCTCACCACCAGCGGGAGCAGGGGAGCAGTACTTC; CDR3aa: CASSPPAGAGEQYF
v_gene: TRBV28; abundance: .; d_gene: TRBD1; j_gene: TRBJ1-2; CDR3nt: TGTGCCAGCAGTTCAACAGGGGGCTCGGTCTATGGCTACACCTTC; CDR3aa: CASSSTGGSVYGYTF
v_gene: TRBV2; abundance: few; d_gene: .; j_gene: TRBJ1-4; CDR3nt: TGTGCCAGCATCAGAAGGAATGAAAAACTGTTTTTT; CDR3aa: CASIRRNEKLFF
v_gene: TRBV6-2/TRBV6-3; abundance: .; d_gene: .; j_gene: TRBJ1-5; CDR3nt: TGTGCCACCGCCCGGAGGGAGGAAAATCAGCCCCAGCATTTT; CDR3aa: CATARREENQPQHF
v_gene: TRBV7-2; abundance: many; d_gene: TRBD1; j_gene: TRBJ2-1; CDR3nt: TGTGCCAGCAGCCACGGGACAGGTGAGCCCTACAATGAGCAGTTCTTC; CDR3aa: CASSHGTGEPYNEQFF
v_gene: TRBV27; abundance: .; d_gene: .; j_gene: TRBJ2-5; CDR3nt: TGTGCCAGCAGTTTCGAGGCGGGGACGAAGACCCAGTACTTC; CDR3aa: CASSFEAGTKTQYF
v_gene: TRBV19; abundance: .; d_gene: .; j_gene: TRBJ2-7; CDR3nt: TGTGCCAGTAGTGTCGGCTACGAGCAGTACTTC; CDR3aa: CASSVGYEQYF
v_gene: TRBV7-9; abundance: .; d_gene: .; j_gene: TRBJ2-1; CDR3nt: TGTGCCAGCAGCCCCACCACAGGGATAAATGAGCAGTTCTTC; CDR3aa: CASSPTTGINEQFF